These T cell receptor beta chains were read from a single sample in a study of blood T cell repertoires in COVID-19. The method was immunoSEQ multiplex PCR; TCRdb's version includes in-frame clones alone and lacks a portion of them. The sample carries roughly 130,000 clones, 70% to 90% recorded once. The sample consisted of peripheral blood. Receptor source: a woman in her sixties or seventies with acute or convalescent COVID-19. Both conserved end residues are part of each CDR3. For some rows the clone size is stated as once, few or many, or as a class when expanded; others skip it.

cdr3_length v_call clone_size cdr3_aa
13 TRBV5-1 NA CASGRTRNNEQFF
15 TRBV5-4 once CASSLDGAPTDTQYF
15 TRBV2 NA CASRQGPGTGGKQFF
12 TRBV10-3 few CAINGNTGELFF
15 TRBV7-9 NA CASSLDRVPRGEQFF
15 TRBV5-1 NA CATHRELAGNNEQFF
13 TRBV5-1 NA CASSLSPLYEQYF
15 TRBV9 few CASSVLAGNTGELFF
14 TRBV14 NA CASSQAGGKWELFF
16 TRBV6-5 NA CASSYLGPRDKNIQYF
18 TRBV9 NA CASSVAITSGASTDTQYF